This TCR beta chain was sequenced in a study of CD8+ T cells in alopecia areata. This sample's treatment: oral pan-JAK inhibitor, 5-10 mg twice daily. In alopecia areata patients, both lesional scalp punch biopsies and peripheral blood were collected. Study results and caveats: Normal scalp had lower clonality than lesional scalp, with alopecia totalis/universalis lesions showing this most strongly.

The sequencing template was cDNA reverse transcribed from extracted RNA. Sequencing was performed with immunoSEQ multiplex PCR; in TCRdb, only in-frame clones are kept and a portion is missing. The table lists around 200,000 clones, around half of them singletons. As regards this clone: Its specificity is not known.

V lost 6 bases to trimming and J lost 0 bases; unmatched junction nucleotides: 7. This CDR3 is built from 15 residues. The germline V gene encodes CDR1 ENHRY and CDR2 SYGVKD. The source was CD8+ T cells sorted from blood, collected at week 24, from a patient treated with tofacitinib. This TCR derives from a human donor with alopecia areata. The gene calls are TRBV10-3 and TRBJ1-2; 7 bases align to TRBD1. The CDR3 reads CAIRTGTASNYGYTF. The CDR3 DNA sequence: TGTGCCATCAGAACCGGGACAGCATCTAACTATGGCTACACCTTC.